This passage covers 8 T cell receptor beta chains from one sample sequenced in a study of cytomegalovirus exposure and HLA in healthy donors. PCR employed 60 Vbeta and 13 Jbeta primers. The method was immunoSEQ multiplex PCR; TCRdb's version includes in-frame clones alone and lacks a portion of them. The sample includes fewer than 100,000 clones, roughly three quarters seen only once; the top ten take less than 10%. The material sequenced was PBMCs. The origin of the receptors is a female donor in good health and CMV-seronegative.

A few counts support this clone. The V and J genes are TRBV2 and TRBJ1-1; weak D call: TRBD1 (5 bases). CDR1 is SNHLY, CDR2 FYNNEI, per germline. V dropped 1 base and J dropped 1 base, with 10 bases sitting between them. The CDR3 length is 15 residues. This CDR3 reads CASSEEGRKNTEAFF. The DNA for the CDR3 is TGTGCCAGCAGTGAAGAGGGGCGGAAGAACACTGAAGCTTTCTTT.

The CDR3 loop reads CAWTKPGRQTYEQYF. In DNA form, the CDR3 reads TGTGCCTGGACCAAACCCGGGAGACAGACCTACGAGCAGTACTTC. The chain employs TRBV30 and TRBJ2-7, with a tentative D call TRBD2 (6 bases). The germline V and J ends were trimmed by 4 bases and 2 bases, with 18 bases remaining between them. In germline, CDR1 is GTSNPN, CDR2 SVGIG (reference sequence). The CDR3 covers 15 residues. Complete variable domain (other parts from reference TRBV30 and TRBJ2-7): SQTIHQWPATLVQPVGSPLSLECTVEGTSNPNLYWYRQAAGRGLQLLFYSVGIGQISSEVPQNLSASRPQDRQFILSSKKLLLSDSGFYLCAWTKPGRQTYEQYFGPGTRLTVT.

This rearrangement joins TRBV27 to TRBJ2-2; D might be TRBD1 (5 bases). CDR1 is MNHEY and CDR2 is SMNVEV in the germline V gene (reference sequence). This CDR3 is built from 15 residues. Trimming removed 1 base at V and 3 bases at J, with 9 bases between. This CDR3 reads CASSLFRDYTGELFF. As DNA, the CDR3 is TGTGCCAGCAGTTTATTCAGGGATTACACCGGGGAGCTGTTTTTT.

The rearrangement joins TRBV10-3 to TRBJ2-7, with D possibly matching TRBD1 (6 bases). Germline V gene data show CDR1 as ENHRY and CDR2 as SYGVKD. The CDR3 is 13 amino acids. The V end was cut by 0 bases, the J end by 8 bases, with 11 bases between. CDR3: CAISESGGPKQYF. The DNA for the CDR3 is TGTGCCATCAGTGAGTCTGGGGGCCCTAAGCAGTACTTC.

The chain couples TRBV27 to TRBJ2-2; D ambiguous. Germline V gene data show CDR1 as MNHEY and CDR2 as SMNVEV (reference sequence). Trimming shortened V by 5 bases and J by 7 bases, and 8 bases separated the two germline ends. CDR3 length: 12 residues. The CDR3 spells CASSPLSGELFF. In DNA form, the CDR3 reads TGTGCCAGCAGTCCTCTCAGCGGGGAGCTGTTTTTT.

The V and J genes are TRBV4-3 and TRBJ2-3; unclear D gene. The germline V and J ends were trimmed by 0 bases and 6 bases, with 13 bases remaining between them. CDR3 length: 15 residues. Germline V gene data show CDR1 as LGHNA and CDR2 as YSLEER. The chain's CDR3 is CASSQDRLGVDTQYF. For the CDR3, the DNA is TGCGCCAGCAGCCAAGATCGGCTAGGTGTGGATACGCAGTATTTT.

As for this clone: At one end, the junction sequence differs from germline, possibly due to a read error. The CDR3: CSSSLVWTSGGSTDTQYF. The DNA for the CDR3 is TGTTCCAGCAGCTTAGTCTGGACTAGCGGGGGTTCCACAGATACGCAGTATTTT. V is TRBV7-9 and J is TRBJ2-3; 13 nucleotides align to TRBD2. Germline CDR1 and CDR2: SEHNR and FQNEAQ (reference sequence). This CDR3 has 18 residues.

V is TRBV29-1 and J is TRBJ1-2, with 10 bases fitting TRBD1. V gave up 3 bases and J gave up 6 bases; unmatched junction bases: 1. Germline V gene sequence: CDR1 SQVTM, CDR2 ANQGSEA. CDR3 length equals 12 residues. CDR3 nucleotide sequence: TGCAGCGTTGATGGGACAGGGGATGGCTACACCTTC. As protein: CSVDGTGDGYTF.